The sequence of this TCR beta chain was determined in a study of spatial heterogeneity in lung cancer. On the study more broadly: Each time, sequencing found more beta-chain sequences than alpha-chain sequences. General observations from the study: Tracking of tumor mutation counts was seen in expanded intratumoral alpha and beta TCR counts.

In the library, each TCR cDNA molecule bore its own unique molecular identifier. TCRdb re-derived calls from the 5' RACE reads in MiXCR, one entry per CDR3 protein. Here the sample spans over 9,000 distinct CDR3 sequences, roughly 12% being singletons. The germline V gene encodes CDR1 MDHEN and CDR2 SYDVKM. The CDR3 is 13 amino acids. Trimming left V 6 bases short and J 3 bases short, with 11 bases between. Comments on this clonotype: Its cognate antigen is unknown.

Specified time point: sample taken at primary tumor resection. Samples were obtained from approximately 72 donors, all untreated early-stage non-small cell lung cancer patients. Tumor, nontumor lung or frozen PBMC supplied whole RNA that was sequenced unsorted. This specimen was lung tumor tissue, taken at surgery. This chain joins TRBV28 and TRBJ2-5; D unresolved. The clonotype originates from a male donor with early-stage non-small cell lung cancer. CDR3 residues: CASSKGGKETQYF. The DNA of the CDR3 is TGTGCCAGCAGCAAGGGCGGAAAAGAGACCCAGTACTTC. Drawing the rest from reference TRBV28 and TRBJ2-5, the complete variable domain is DVKVTQSSRYLVKRTGEKVFLECVQDMDHENMFWYRQDPGLGLRLIYFSYDVKMKEKGDIPEGYSVSREKKERFSLILESASTNQTSMYLCASSKGGKETQYFGPGTRLLVL.